This T cell receptor beta chain was sequenced for a study of T-cell reconstitution after alpha-beta-depleted transplantation in children. Preparing the TCRbeta library involved the use of unique molecular identifiers. A single record per CDR3 protein comes from TCRdb applying MiXCR to the PCR reads. The table lists a few hundred thousand distinct CDR3 sequences, approximately 9.9% of them singletons. This clonotype was recorded at least ten times. The CDR3 is made up of 15 amino acids. Germline-derived CDR1 and CDR2 are LGHNA and YSLEER. Trimming took 4 bases from V and 5 from J, leaving 15 bases between them.

The chain couples TRBV4-3 to TRBJ2-1; D is tentatively TRBD1 or TRBD2 (7 bases each). This receptor was identified in a human donor who donated a stem cell graft to a child with SCID. Specimen: PBMCs from the stem cell graft donor, collected from the stem cell graft. The CDR3 nucleotides read TGCGCCAGCAGCCCACGCGCAGGGGGGGACAATGAGCAGTTCTTC. Encoded protein: CASSPRAGGDNEQFF.